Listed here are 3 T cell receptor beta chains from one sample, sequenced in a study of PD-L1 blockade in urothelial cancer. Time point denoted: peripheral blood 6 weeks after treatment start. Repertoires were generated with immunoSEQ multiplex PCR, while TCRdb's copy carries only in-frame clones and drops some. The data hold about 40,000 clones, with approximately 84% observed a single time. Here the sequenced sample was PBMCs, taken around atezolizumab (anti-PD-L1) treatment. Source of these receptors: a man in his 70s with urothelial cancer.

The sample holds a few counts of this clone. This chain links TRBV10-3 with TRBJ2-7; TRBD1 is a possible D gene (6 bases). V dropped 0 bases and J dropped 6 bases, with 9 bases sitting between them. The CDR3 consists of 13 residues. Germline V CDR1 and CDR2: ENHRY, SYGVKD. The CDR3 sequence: CAISESQGFEQYF. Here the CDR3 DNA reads TGTGCCATCAGTGAGTCGCAGGGGTTCGAGCAGTACTTC.

CDR3: CASGLAAGLGEAFF. The CDR3 nucleotides are TGTGCTAGTGGTTTGGCGGCAGGTCTGGGTGAAGCTTTCTTT. This rearrangement joins TRBV12-5 to TRBJ1-1; D call uncertain. V dropped 1 base and J dropped 7 bases, with 13 bases sitting between them. The germline V gene encodes CDR1 LGHNT and CDR2 FRNRAP. This CDR3 spans 14 amino acids.

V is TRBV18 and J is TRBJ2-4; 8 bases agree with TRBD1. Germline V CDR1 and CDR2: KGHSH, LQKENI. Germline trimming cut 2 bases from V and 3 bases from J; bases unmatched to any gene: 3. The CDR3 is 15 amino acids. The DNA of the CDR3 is TGTGCCAGCTCACCAGGGGGACAGGACAAAAACATTCAGTACTTC. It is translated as CASSPGGQDKNIQYF.